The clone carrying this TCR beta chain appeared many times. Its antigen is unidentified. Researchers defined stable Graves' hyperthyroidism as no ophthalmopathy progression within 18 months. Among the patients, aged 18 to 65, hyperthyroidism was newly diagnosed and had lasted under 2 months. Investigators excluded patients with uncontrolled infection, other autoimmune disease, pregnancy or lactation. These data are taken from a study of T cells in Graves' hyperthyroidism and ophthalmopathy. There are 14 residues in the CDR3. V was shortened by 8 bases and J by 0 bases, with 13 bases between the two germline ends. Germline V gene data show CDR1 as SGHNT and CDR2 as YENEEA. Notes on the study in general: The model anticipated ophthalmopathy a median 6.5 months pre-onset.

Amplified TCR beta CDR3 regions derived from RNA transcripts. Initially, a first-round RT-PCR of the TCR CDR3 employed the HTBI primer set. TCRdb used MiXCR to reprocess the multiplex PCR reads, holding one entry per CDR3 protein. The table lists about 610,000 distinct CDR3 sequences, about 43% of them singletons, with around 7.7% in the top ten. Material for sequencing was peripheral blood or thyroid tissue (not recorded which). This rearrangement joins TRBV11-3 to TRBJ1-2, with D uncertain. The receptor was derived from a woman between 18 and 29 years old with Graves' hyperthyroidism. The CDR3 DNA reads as TGTGCCAGCCAATTGCGAGGATCTAACTATGGCTACACCTTC. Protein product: CASQLRGSNYGYTF.